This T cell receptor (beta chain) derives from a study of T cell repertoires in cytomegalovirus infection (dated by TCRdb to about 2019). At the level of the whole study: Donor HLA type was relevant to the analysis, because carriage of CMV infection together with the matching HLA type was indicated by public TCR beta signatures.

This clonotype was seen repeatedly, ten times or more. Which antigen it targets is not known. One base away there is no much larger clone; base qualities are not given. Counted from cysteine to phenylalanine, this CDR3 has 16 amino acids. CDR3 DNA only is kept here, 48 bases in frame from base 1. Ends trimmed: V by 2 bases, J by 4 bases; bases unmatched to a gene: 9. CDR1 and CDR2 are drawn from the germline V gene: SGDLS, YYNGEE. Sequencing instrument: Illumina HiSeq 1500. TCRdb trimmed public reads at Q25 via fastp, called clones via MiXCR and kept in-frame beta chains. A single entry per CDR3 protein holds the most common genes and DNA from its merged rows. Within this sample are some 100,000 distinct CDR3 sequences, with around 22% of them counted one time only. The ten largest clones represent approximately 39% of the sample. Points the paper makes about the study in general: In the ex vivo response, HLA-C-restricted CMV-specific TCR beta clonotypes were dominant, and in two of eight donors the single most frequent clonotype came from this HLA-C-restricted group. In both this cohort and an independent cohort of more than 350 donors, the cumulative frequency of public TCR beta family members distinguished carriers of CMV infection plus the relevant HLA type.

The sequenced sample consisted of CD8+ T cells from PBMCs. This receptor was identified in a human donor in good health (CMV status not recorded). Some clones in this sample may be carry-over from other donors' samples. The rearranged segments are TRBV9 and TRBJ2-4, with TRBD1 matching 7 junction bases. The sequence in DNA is TGTGCCAGCAGCGTTAACTCCGGGACAGAAAAAAACATTCAGTACTTC. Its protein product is CASSVNSGTEKNIQYF.